These 30 T cell receptor beta chains originate from one sample sequenced in a study of blood T cell repertoires in COVID-19. Profiled with immunoSEQ multiplex PCR; TCRdb holds only in-frame clones, not every one. The top ten hold about 2.5% of the sample, which has tens of thousands of clones, more than 70% seen once. Sequencing was carried out using peripheral blood. The receptors shown here come from a man in his forties or fifties with COVID-19, enrolled during active disease.

The rearrangement links TRBV18 to TRBJ2-3; 12 nucleotides line up with TRBD2. CDR1 KGHSH and CDR2 LQKENI come from the germline V gene. This CDR3 has 17 amino acids. V lost 3 bases, J lost 0 bases, and 4 bases stayed unmatched. This CDR3 reads CASSPGTSGLSTDTQYF. The CDR3 nucleotides read TGTGCCAGCTCACCCGGGACTAGCGGGCTTAGCACAGATACGCAGTATTTT.

The V and J genes are TRBV18 and TRBJ1-6; possibly TRBD1 for D (5 bases). In germline, CDR1 is KGHSH, CDR2 LQKENI. The CDR3 totals 13 residues. Trimming cost V 5 bases and J 7 bases, with 9 bases left between them. The CDR3 loop is CASSNDRNSPLHF. As DNA, the CDR3 is TGTGCCAGCTCAAACGACAGAAATTCACCCCTCCACTTT.

The chain recombines TRBV6-5 with TRBJ1-6, with 10 bases matching TRBD1. Per the germline V gene, CDR1 is MNHEY and CDR2 is SVGAGI. The CDR3 totals 15 residues. The J segment lost 7 bases and the V segment lost 2 bases, leaving 2 bases of the junction unmatched. The CDR3 reads CASSYETGGNSPLHF. Written as DNA, the CDR3 is TGTGCCAGCAGTTACGAGACAGGGGGCAATTCACCCCTCCACTTT.

The table lists this clone with a count of one. The CDR3 coding sequence is TGTGCCACCAGTGATACAGGGTCCTACGAGCAGTACTTC. Translating gives CATSDTGSYEQYF. This rearrangement joins TRBV24-1 to TRBJ2-7, with TRBD1 as a possible D gene (6 bases). Looked up from germline, CDR1 is KGHDR and CDR2 is SFDVKD. This CDR3 spans 13 amino acids. With 3 bases removed from V and 1 base from J, the gap between germline ends came to 6 bases.

The V and J genes are TRBV9 and TRBJ2-2, with D maybe TRBD1 (6 bases). This CDR3 has 14 residues. V lost 0 bases and J 7 bases, leaving 10 bases between the germline ends. The germline CDR1 and CDR2 sequences are SGDLS and YYNGEE. CDR3 protein: CASSVETRGGELFF. In DNA, the CDR3 is TGTGCCAGCAGCGTAGAGACCAGGGGCGGGGAGCTGTTTTTT.

The rearrangement joins TRBV19 to TRBJ2-7; perhaps TRBD2 as D (6 bases). From germline, CDR1 is LNHDA and CDR2 SQIVND (reference sequence). This CDR3 is 14 amino acids long. The V end lost 5 bases, the J end lost 2 bases, and 13 bases lay between the germline ends. The CDR3 DNA is TGTGCCAGTAGTCAAAGGACGGGGGCCTACGAGCAGTACTTC. Its protein is CASSQRTGAYEQYF. Variable domain in full (rest from reference TRBV19 and TRBJ2-7): DGGITQSPKYLFRKEGQNVTLSCEQNLNHDAMYWYRQDPGQGLRLIYYSQIVNDFQKGDIAEGYSVSREKKESFPLTVTSAQKNPTAFYLCASSQRTGAYEQYFGPGTRLTVT.

The CDR3 region is CASRVQGSNEKLFF. The CDR3 DNA reads TGTGCCAGCAGAGTCCAGGGTTCCAATGAAAAACTGTTTTTT. The chain recombines TRBV28 with TRBJ1-4; D is possibly TRBD1 (5 bases). Germline loops: CDR1 MDHEN, CDR2 SYDVKM. The length of the CDR3 is 14 residues. The germline V and J ends were trimmed by 6 bases and 5 bases, with 13 bases remaining between them.

The chain employs TRBV2 and TRBJ1-5; TRBD1 agrees at 7 bases. This CDR3 is 14 amino acids long. Germline V gives CDR1 SNHLY, CDR2 FYNNEI. Germline trimming cut 6 bases from V and 3 bases from J; bases unmatched to any gene: 5. The CDR3 DNA reads TGTGCCAGCAGGATGACAGGGTTCAATCAGCCCCAGCATTTT. Encoded protein: CASRMTGFNQPQHF.

The V call is TRBV19, the J call TRBJ1-6; TRBD1 matches at 7 bases. Germline CDR1 reads LNHDA; CDR2 reads SQIVND (reference sequence). The junction had 9 bases not matched to a gene; V was cut back by 4 bases and J by 9 bases. The length of the CDR3 is 15 residues. The CDR3 here is CASSTSKGAGSPLHF. In nucleotides, the CDR3 is TGTGCCAGTAGTACCTCCAAGGGGGCTGGTTCACCCCTCCACTTT.

The chain links TRBV6-5 to TRBJ1-1; D is unclear. The V end was cut by 6 bases, the J end by 3 bases, with 11 bases between. Germline CDR1 MNHEY, CDR2 SVGAGI. The CDR3 sequence is 13 residues long. This chain's CDR3 is CASRPQADTEAFF. The DNA of the CDR3 is TGTGCCAGCAGGCCCCAGGCCGACACTGAAGCTTTCTTT.

A single count supports this clone. This chain joins TRBV6-5 and TRBJ2-3; D is uncertain. The CDR3 covers 12 residues. Trimming shortened V by 7 bases and J by 6 bases, and 11 bases separated the two germline ends. Germline V gene lookup returns CDR1 MNHEY and CDR2 SVGAGI. CDR3 loop: CASTRMRDTQYF. CDR3 coding DNA: TGTGCCAGCACTAGGATGAGGGATACGCAGTATTTT.

The genes are TRBV18 and TRBJ1-6; 8 nucleotides line up with TRBD1. The germline V gene encodes CDR1 KGHSH and CDR2 LQKENI. Trimming took 3 bases from V and 6 from J; bases not matched to a gene: 13. The CDR3 is 18 amino acids. CDR3: CASSPRGQDYLSNSPLHF. CDR3 nucleotide sequence: TGTGCCAGCTCACCGAGGGGACAGGACTACCTTTCTAATTCACCCCTCCACTTT.

The chain carries TRBV5-4 and TRBJ2-5; 15 nucleotides align to TRBD2. The CDR3 covers 15 residues. Germline assignment: CDR1 SGHNT and CDR2 YYREEE (reference sequence). V was pared by 4 bases and J by 5 bases, with 3 bases of the junction left unmatched. CDR3 nucleotide sequence: TGTGCCAGCAGCCGGACTAGCGGGGGGGCGGAGACCCAGTACTTC. This translates into CASSRTSGGAETQYF.

This rearrangement joins TRBV6-1 to TRBJ1-5; D is possibly TRBD1 (5 bases). The CDR3 consists of 15 residues. CDR1 MNHNS and CDR2 SASEGT come from the germline V gene. The V and J ends lost 2 bases and 4 bases respectively, with 12 bases between them. In DNA, the CDR3 is TGTGCCAGCAGTGAAAAAGTGACAGTTAATCAGCCCCAGCATTTT. It codes for CASSEKVTVNQPQHF.

This clone was counted between two and nine times. DNA of the CDR3: TGTGCCAGCAGCCCGACAGCGGGGTATGGCTACACCTTC. Its translation: CASSPTAGYGYTF. This chain connects TRBV9 to TRBJ1-2, with D maybe TRBD1 (5 bases). Trimming removed 4 bases from V and 5 bases from J, with 12 bases in between. The CDR3 sequence is 13 residues long. Germline CDR1 and CDR2: SGDLS and YYNGEE.

This clone has just one count. This rearrangement joins TRBV30 to TRBJ1-1, with D uncertain. Trimming took off 3 bases at V and 1 base at J, with 6 bases between the two ends. The germline gives CDR1 GTSNPN, CDR2 SVGIG (reference sequence). This CDR3 is 12 amino acids long. CDR3 residues: CAWSGGNTEAFF. The CDR3 nucleotides are TGTGCCTGGAGCGGCGGGAACACTGAAGCTTTCTTT.

The genes are TRBV5-1 and TRBJ2-2, with a tentative D call TRBD1 (6 bases). CDR1 SGHRS and CDR2 YFSETQ come from the germline V gene. Trimming pared 4 bases from V and 1 base from J, leaving 8 bases between. The CDR3 length is 14 residues. The CDR3 loop reads CASSPGQNTGELFF. For the CDR3, the DNA is TGCGCCAGCAGCCCGGGACAGAACACCGGGGAGCTGTTTTTT. Complete variable domain (other parts from reference TRBV5-1 and TRBJ2-2): KAGVTQTPRYLIKTRGQQVTLSCSPISGHRSVSWYQQTPGQGLQFLFEYFSETQRNKGNFPGRFSGRQFSNSRSEMNVSTLELGDSALYLCASSPGQNTGELFFGEGSRLTVL.

The chain carries TRBV6-2 or TRBV6-3 and TRBJ2-1, with D tentatively TRBD2 (5 bases). CDR1 is MNHEY and CDR2 is SVGEGT in the germline V gene. Trimming shortened V by 5 bases and J by 4 bases, and 12 bases separated the two germline ends. This CDR3 comprises 14 residues. This CDR3 reads CASSGELVYNEQFF. CDR3 DNA: TGTGCCAGCAGTGGGGAACTAGTATACAATGAGCAGTTCTTC.

The chain joins TRBV2 to TRBJ2-7; D gene ambiguous. CDR1 is SNHLY and CDR2 is FYNNEI in the germline V gene. The CDR3 contains 12 residues. V was clipped by 5 bases and J by 7 bases, with 12 bases between them. Here the CDR3 reads CASSWNPGEQYF. The CDR3, as DNA: TGTGCCAGCAGTTGGAACCCCGGGGAGCAGTACTTC.

The J gene is TRBJ2-7, the V gene TRBV7-3, with 10 bases identical to TRBD1. CDR1 SGHTA and CDR2 FQGTGA come from the germline V gene. This CDR3 has 15 amino acids. The J segment lost 5 bases and the V segment lost 0 bases, leaving 4 bases of the junction unmatched. CDR3 amino acids: CASSLTGTGVHEQYF. CDR3 DNA sequence: TGTGCCAGCAGCTTAACAGGGACAGGGGTCCACGAGCAGTACTTC.

The V call is TRBV5-8, the J call TRBJ1-4; no clear D. The CDR3 has 15 amino acids. Germline values: CDR1 SGHTS, CDR2 YDEGEE. The ends were cut back, 4 bases at V and 4 bases at J, with 14 bases in the middle. The chain's CDR3 is CASSSASGFNEKLFF. For the CDR3, the DNA is TGTGCCAGCAGCAGCGCGAGCGGGTTTAATGAAAAACTGTTTTTT.

The CDR3 region has the DNA TGTGCCAGCAGTGTCCGGGACAGCCACTCCTACGAGCAGTACTTC. Translation gives CASSVRDSHSYEQYF. This chain uses TRBV28 with TRBJ2-7, with 7 positions matching TRBD1. Germline loops: CDR1 MDHEN, CDR2 SYDVKM. The CDR3 extends over 15 amino acids. V shed 5 bases, J shed 0 bases, and the junction held 7 bases outside the gene matches.

J is TRBJ2-1 and V is TRBV3-1 (or the pseudogene TRBV3-2); 13 bases line up with TRBD2. With 1 base clipped from V and 9 bases from J, the junction kept 6 bases outside the gene matches. The CDR3 spans 16 residues. The germline V gene encodes CDR1 LGHDT and CDR2 YNNKEL (reference sequence). CDR3 protein: CASSQVRLAGGLEQFF. The CDR3 DNA follows: TGTGCCAGCAGCCAAGTTAGACTAGCGGGGGGACTTGAGCAGTTCTTC.

The J gene is TRBJ1-4, the V gene TRBV29-1, with unresolved D. Germline V gene lookup returns CDR1 SQVTM and CDR2 ANQGSEA. This CDR3 is 12 amino acids long. V dropped 4 bases and J dropped 8 bases, with 11 bases sitting between them. CDR3 bases: TGCAGCGTTGCGGGAGGAGGGGAAAAACTGTTTTTT. Encoded protein: CSVAGGGEKLFF.

The chain uses TRBV5-1 and TRBJ2-2; TRBD2 is a possible D gene (6 bases). CDR1 SGHRS and CDR2 YFSETQ come from the germline V gene. The CDR3 sequence is 15 residues long. V was shortened by 0 bases and J by 2 bases, with 8 bases between the two germline ends. CDR3 residues: CASSLAGDNTGELFF. CDR3 bases: TGCGCCAGCAGCTTGGCGGGAGACAACACCGGGGAGCTGTTTTTT. Full variable domain (missing parts from reference TRBV5-1 and TRBJ2-2): KAGVTQTPRYLIKTRGQQVTLSCSPISGHRSVSWYQQTPGQGLQFLFEYFSETQRNKGNFPGRFSGRQFSNSRSEMNVSTLELGDSALYLCASSLAGDNTGELFFGEGSRLTVL.

The J gene is TRBJ1-4, the V gene TRBV4-3; D unresolved. Germline values: CDR1 LGHNA, CDR2 YSLEER. The V end was cut by 1 base, the J end by 8 bases, with 8 bases between. The CDR3 has 13 residues. The CDR3: CASSQAPREKLFF. CDR3 nucleotide sequence: TGCGCCAGCAGCCAAGCCCCCAGGGAAAAACTGTTTTTT.

The genes are TRBV24-1 and TRBJ2-2; 8 bases are shared with TRBD2. The CDR3 contains 16 residues. The J segment lost 4 bases and the V segment lost 4 bases, leaving 7 bases of the junction unmatched. Germline values: CDR1 KGHDR, CDR2 SFDVKD. The DNA of the CDR3 is TGTGCCACCAGTGAGCCAGCGGGGGTTAGCACCGGGGAGCTGTTTTTT. Amino acid sequence: CATSEPAGVSTGELFF.

The chain carries TRBV2 and TRBJ1-5; 8 bases line up with TRBD1. The germline V gene has CDR1 SNHLY and CDR2 FYNNEI. The trim removed 6 bases at V and 3 bases at J, leaving 4 bases unmatched. The CDR3 sequence is 14 residues long. The CDR3 DNA reads TGTGCCAGCAGAGAGGGACAGGCCAATCAGCCCCAGCATTTT. Its protein product is CASREGQANQPQHF.

The rearrangement uses TRBV18 and TRBJ1-3, with D hard to call. V lost 0 bases, J lost 0 bases, and 9 bases lay in between. From germline, CDR1 is KGHSH and CDR2 LQKENI. The CDR3 has 16 residues. The CDR3 loop is CASSPPAGFSGNTIYF. Here the CDR3 DNA reads TGTGCCAGCTCACCACCCGCGGGGTTCTCTGGAAACACCATATATTTT.

The V gene is TRBV24-1, the J gene TRBJ2-5; 10 nucleotides align to TRBD1. Trimming removed 5 bases from V and 5 bases from J; junction bases left unmatched: 10. The CDR3 extends over 16 amino acids. Germline V gives CDR1 KGHDR, CDR2 SFDVKD. CDR3 DNA: TGTGCCACCAGTGGCCAAGGACAGGGGGTGGGCGAGACCCAGTACTTC. This sequence encodes CATSGQGQGVGETQYF.